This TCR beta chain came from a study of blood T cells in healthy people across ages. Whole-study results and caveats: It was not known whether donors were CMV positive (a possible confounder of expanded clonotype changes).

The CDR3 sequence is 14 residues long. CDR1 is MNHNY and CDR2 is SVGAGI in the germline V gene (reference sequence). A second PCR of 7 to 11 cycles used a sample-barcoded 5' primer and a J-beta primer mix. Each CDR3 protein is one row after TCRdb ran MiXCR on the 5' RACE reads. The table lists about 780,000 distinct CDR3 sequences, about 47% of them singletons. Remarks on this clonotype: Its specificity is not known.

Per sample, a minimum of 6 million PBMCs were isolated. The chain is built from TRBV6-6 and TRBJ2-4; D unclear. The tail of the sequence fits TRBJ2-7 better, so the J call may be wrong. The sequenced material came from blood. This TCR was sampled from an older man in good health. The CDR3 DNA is TGTGCCAGCAGTTACTACGACATTTCGGGCGAGCAGTACTTC. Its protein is CASSYYDISGEQYF.